This TCR beta chain was sequenced for a study of OX40 agonist ivuxolimab in advanced cancers. The repertoire was sequenced with immunoSEQ multiplex PCR; TCRdb's copy has only in-frame clones and lacks some. Here the sample spans roughly 46,000 clones, roughly 90% being singletons. This CDR3 comprises 14 residues. The V gene's germline CDR1 is MNHEY and CDR2 SVGAGI. Trimming cost V 4 bases and J 5 bases; bases outside gene matches: 7. The sequenced sample was CD4+ or CD8+ T cells sorted from blood, obtained in a trial of the OX40 agonist ivuxolimab. The TCR comes from an adult with an advanced solid tumor such as melanoma, head and neck, liver or kidney cancer. The rearrangement joins TRBV6-5 to TRBJ2-5; 7 nucleotides match TRBD2. The CDR3 spells CASSFGSGGETQYF. CDR3 nucleotides: TGTGCCAGCAGTTTTGGGTCCGGGGGGGAGACCCAGTACTTC.